The next 15 T cell receptor beta chains were all read from a single sample in a study of CD8+ T cells in alopecia areata. In each case, RNA was isolated and then reverse transcribed into cDNA as the sequencing template. TCRdb keeps only in-frame clones here, not all; method: immunoSEQ multiplex PCR. The sample records about 150,000 clones, around three fifths being singletons. As for treatment: oral pan-JAK inhibitor, 5-10 mg twice daily. Material: CD4+ T cells sorted from blood, obtained at week 4, from a patient treated with tofacitinib. These receptors were obtained from a human donor with alopecia areata.

V and J are TRBV30 and TRBJ2-2, with a tentative D call TRBD1 (6 bases). The CDR3 is 15 amino acids. From germline, CDR1 is GTSNPN and CDR2 SVGIG (reference sequence). Trimming shortened V by 3 bases and J by 2 bases, and 13 bases separated the two germline ends. The CDR3 DNA sequence: TGTGCCTGGAGCGCCGGGACACTAAACACCGGGGAGCTGTTTTTT. Its protein is CAWSAGTLNTGELFF.

The chain combines TRBV29-1 with TRBJ2-3, with 7 bases that match TRBD1. Trimming removed 3 bases from V and 1 base from J; junction bases left unmatched: 13. The CDR3 is 17 residues long. CDR1 SQVTM and CDR2 ANQGSEA come from the germline V gene. This CDR3 is CSVEGWDSNRGTDTQYF. Here the CDR3 DNA reads TGCAGCGTTGAGGGTTGGGACAGCAATAGGGGCACAGATACGCAGTATTTT.

This chain's CDR3 is CASSLAGGGAAETQYF. CDR3 nucleotides: TGCGCCAGCAGCTTGGCTGGCGGGGGGGCCGCTGAGACCCAGTACTTC. The rearrangement uses TRBV5-1 and TRBJ2-5, with 9 nucleotides matching TRBD2. Germline V gives CDR1 SGHRS, CDR2 YFSETQ. This CDR3 is 16 amino acids long. Trimming cost V 0 bases and J 5 bases; bases outside gene matches: 8.

This chain links TRBV6-4 with TRBJ2-1; D is perhaps TRBD1 (6 bases). The CDR3 contains 13 residues. The V end lost 0 bases, the J end lost 15 bases, and 15 bases lay between the germline ends. CDR1 is MRHNA, CDR2 SNTAGT, per germline. As DNA, the CDR3 is TGTGCCAGCAGTGACTCGAGAGGGACACGGACGTTCTTC. It yields the protein CASSDSRGTRTFF.

The chain links TRBV9 to TRBJ1-2, with a possible D match to TRBD1 (5 bases). V was trimmed by 4 bases and J by 4 bases, leaving 11 bases between them. Per germline, CDR1 SGDLS and CDR2 YYNGEE. The length of the CDR3 is 13 residues. CDR3: CASSSGLTYGYTF. The CDR3 nucleotides read TGTGCCAGCAGCTCGGGACTCACCTATGGCTACACCTTC. The variable domain in full, completed from reference TRBV9 and TRBJ1-2, reads DSGVTQTPKHLITATGQRVTLRCSPRSGDLSVYWYQQSLDQGLQFLIQYYNGEERAKGNILERFSAQQFPDLHSELNLSSLELGDSALYFCASSSGLTYGYTFGSGTRLTVV.

The chain couples TRBV29-1 to TRBJ1-2; the D is unclear. V was cut by 6 bases and J by 5 bases, with 19 bases left in between. This CDR3 region has 14 residues. Germline CDR1 is SQVTM and CDR2 is ANQGSEA. CDR3 protein: CSVSLMVGYYGYTF. For the CDR3, the DNA is TGCAGCGTGTCGCTCATGGTGGGTTATTATGGCTACACCTTC.

This sequence joins TRBV29-1 and TRBJ2-5; possibly TRBD1 or TRBD2 for D (5 bases each). Per germline, CDR1 SQVTM and CDR2 ANQGSEA. Trimming left V 7 bases short and J 11 bases short, with 20 bases between. The CDR3 is 12 amino acids. CDR3 amino acids: CSGTGPQGEQYF. The CDR3 DNA sequence: TGCAGCGGTACGGGACCCCAAGGGGAGCAGTACTTC.

This clone has only a few counts. The chain recombines TRBV30 with TRBJ1-1, with TRBD1 matching 8 bases. The CDR3 runs 14 residues. V lost 1 base to trimming and J lost 4 bases; unmatched junction nucleotides: 5. Germline V lookup: CDR1 GTSNPN, CDR2 SVGIG (reference sequence). The CDR3 sequence: CAWSEDRAVTEAFF. The CDR3 nucleotides read TGTGCCTGGAGTGAGGACAGGGCGGTCACTGAAGCTTTCTTT.

The V call is TRBV2, the J call TRBJ2-7; D gene ambiguous. Germline V gene data show CDR1 as SNHLY and CDR2 as FYNNEI. The CDR3 totals 14 residues. The germline V and J ends were trimmed by 7 bases and 2 bases, with 15 bases remaining between them. The CDR3 bases are TGTGCCAGCACCCTTATAGAGGACGCCTACGAGCAGTACTTC. As protein: CASTLIEDAYEQYF.

V is TRBV5-1 and J is TRBJ1-5, with TRBD1 matching 8 bases. The germline V gene encodes CDR1 SGHRS and CDR2 YFSETQ. This CDR3 spans 14 amino acids. The J segment lost 6 bases and the V segment lost 4 bases, leaving 6 bases of the junction unmatched. The CDR3 loop is CASSPGQGSQPQHF. CDR3 nucleotide sequence: TGCGCCAGCAGCCCAGGACAGGGAAGTCAGCCCCAGCATTTT.

The table lists this clone with a few counts. The chain joins TRBV5-4 to TRBJ2-5; 15 nucleotides align to TRBD2. This CDR3 has 16 residues. Germline assignment: CDR1 SGHNT and CDR2 YYREEE (reference sequence). With V trimmed by 4 bases and J by 2 bases, 3 bases remained unmatched. CDR3 region: CASSQGLAGGQETQYF. CDR3 DNA: TGTGCCAGCAGCCAAGGACTAGCGGGGGGGCAAGAGACCCAGTACTTC.

V gene TRBV7-8 combines with J gene TRBJ2-7; D is undetermined. V lost 1 base, J lost 5 bases, and 6 bases lay in between. This CDR3 has 12 amino acids. CDR1 is SGHVS and CDR2 is FQNEAQ in the germline V gene. The CDR3 here is CASSLEQHEQYF. In DNA, the CDR3 is TGTGCCAGCAGCTTAGAACAGCACGAGCAGTACTTC.

The chain carries TRBV6-5 and TRBJ2-7; no reliable D call. CDR3 length equals 15 residues. Trimming stripped 6 bases from V and 0 bases from J, with 15 bases between. CDR1 is MNHEY, CDR2 SVGAGI, per germline. The CDR3 region has the DNA TGTGCCAGCAGGCTGAGTGACGGCAGCTCCTACGAGCAGTACTTC. This gives the protein CASRLSDGSSYEQYF.

The V and J genes are TRBV6-5 and TRBJ2-1; the match to TRBD1 covers 7 bases. The germline V gene encodes CDR1 MNHEY and CDR2 SVGAGI. Trimming at V came to 5 bases and at J to 12 bases, leaving 4 bases not matched to a gene. This CDR3 is 11 amino acids long. The CDR3: CASSTGVRQFF. CDR3 sequence (DNA): TGTGCCAGCAGTACAGGGGTTCGGCAGTTCTTC.

V gene TRBV29-1 combines with J gene TRBJ2-3; D remains ambiguous. Trimming pared 7 bases from V and 2 bases from J, leaving 13 bases between. This CDR3 comprises 13 residues. The germline CDR1 and CDR2 sequences are SQVTM and ANQGSEA. CDR3 DNA sequence: TGCAGCGCCAACCCTCAGGACACAGATACGCAGTATTTT. It specifies CSANPQDTDTQYF.